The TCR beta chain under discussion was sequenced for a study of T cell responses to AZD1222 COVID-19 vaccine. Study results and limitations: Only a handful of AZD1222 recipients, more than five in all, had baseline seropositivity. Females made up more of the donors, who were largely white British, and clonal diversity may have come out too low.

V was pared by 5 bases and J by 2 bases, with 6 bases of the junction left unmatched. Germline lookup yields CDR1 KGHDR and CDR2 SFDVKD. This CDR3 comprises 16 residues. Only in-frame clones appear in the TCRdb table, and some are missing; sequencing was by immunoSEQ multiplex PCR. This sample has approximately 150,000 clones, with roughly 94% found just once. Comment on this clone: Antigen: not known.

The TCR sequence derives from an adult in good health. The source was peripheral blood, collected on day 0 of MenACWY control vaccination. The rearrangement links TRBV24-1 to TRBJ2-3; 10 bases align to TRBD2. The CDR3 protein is CATSARLAGPTDTQYF. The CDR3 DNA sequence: TGTGCCACCAGTGCGAGACTAGCGGGCCCCACAGATACGCAGTATTTT.